Following are 23 T cell receptor beta chains from one sample sequenced in a study of post-analysis software for immune sequencing data. Overall study results and limits: With TRBV5-6, TRBV5-1 and TRBV20-1 included, about five TRBV segments were more frequent in patients than in controls.

The library was made from cDNA and included unique molecular identifiers. Using its own MiXCR run on the PCR reads, TCRdb lists one record per CDR3 protein. The sample comprises hundreds of thousands of distinct CDR3 sequences, around 60% of which are singletons, and approximately 10% rests with the top ten. Their specific antigens are unknown. The material sequenced was blood. The receptors were gathered from a girl aged 2 to 9 with multiple sclerosis.

This clonotype was detected once. The V gene is TRBV2, the J gene TRBJ2-1; 7 nucleotides agree with TRBD1. The CDR3 runs to 15 residues. V lost 6 bases to trimming and J lost 8 bases; unmatched junction nucleotides: 13. Germline V CDR1 and CDR2: SNHLY, FYNNEI. CDR3 DNA sequence: TGTGCCAGCAGGGGCCGGGACAGTCGTGGAGATGAGCAGTTCTTC. It yields the protein CASRGRDSRGDEQFF.

The chain recombines TRBV21-1 with TRBJ1-5; TRBD1 is taken as the D call from the table, unchecked against the DNA. TRBV21-1 is reported as a pseudogene. The CDR3 has 15 residues. This CDR3 is CASSLLEGGNQPQHF. The CDR3 DNA is TGTGCCAGCAGCCTTCTGGAGGGGGGCAATCAGCCCCAGCATTTT.

The chain is built from TRBV20-1 and TRBJ2-1, with 11 bases aligning to TRBD2. With 5 bases clipped from V and 3 bases from J, the junction kept 9 bases outside the gene matches. CDR1 and CDR2 (germline): DFQATT, SNEGSKA (reference sequence). The CDR3 sequence is 16 residues long. CDR3 sequence: CSAQGLAGGNYNEQFF. The CDR3 coding sequence is TGCAGTGCTCAGGGGCTAGCGGGGGGTAACTACAATGAGCAGTTCTTC.

The rearrangement uses TRBV10-3 and TRBJ2-1; 10 positions agree with TRBD2. J gave up 4 bases and V 1 base, and 7 bases lay outside the gene matches. This CDR3 spans 17 amino acids. Germline V CDR1 and CDR2: ENHRY, SYGVKD. CDR3 loop: CAISEYLAGERYNEQFF. CDR3 DNA: TGTGCCATCAGTGAGTACCTAGCGGGAGAGCGGTACAATGAGCAGTTCTTC.

The chain carries TRBV7-2 and TRBJ2-3, with D possibly called TRBD1 or TRBD2 (5 bases each). CDR1 SGHTA and CDR2 FQGNSA come from the germline V gene. Between the trimmed V and J ends, which lost 4 bases and 2 bases, there was a span of 16 bases. This CDR3 comprises 16 residues. The CDR3 loop is CASSSGEKGPTDTQYF. CDR3 in DNA: TGTGCCAGCAGCTCCGGGGAGAAGGGGCCCACAGATACGCAGTATTTT.

The sample holds a few counts of this clonotype. The chain recombines TRBV29-1 with TRBJ2-7, with 9 bases lining up with TRBD1. Germline CDR1 reads SQVTM; CDR2 reads ANQGSEA. This CDR3 is built from 16 residues. For the CDR3, the DNA is TGCACCGCCTCGACCGCCGCCGGGACAGGGTCCTACGAGCAGTACTTC. Translated: CTASTAAGTGSYEQYF.

The sample holds one count of this clonotype. The chain carries TRBV6-6 and TRBJ2-7, with TRBD2 matching 10 bases. This CDR3 region has 14 residues. Germline V CDR1 and CDR2: MNHNY, SVGAGI (reference sequence). The V and J ends lost 6 bases and 6 bases, in that order; junction bases with no gene match: 8. In nucleotides, the CDR3 is TGTGCCAGCAGCCGCGAGCTAGCGGGAGCCGAGCAGTACTTC. Amino acids: CASSRELAGAEQYF.

This clonotype was counted only a few times. J is TRBJ2-3 and V is TRBV15, with TRBD2 as a possible D gene (7 bases). The V end lost 8 bases, the J end lost 6 bases, and 15 bases lay between the germline ends. The CDR3 length is 13 residues. Germline loops: CDR1 LNHNV, CDR2 YYDKDF (reference sequence). In DNA, the CDR3 is TGTGCCACCCGCGGGGGCGCCGAGGATACGCAGTATTTT. It translates to CATRGGAEDTQYF. Variable domain in full (rest from reference TRBV15 and TRBJ2-3): DAMVIQNPRYQVTQFGKPVTLSCSQTLNHNVMYWYQQKSSQAPKLLFHYYDKDFNNEADTPDNFQSRRPNTSFCFLDIRSPGLGDTAMYLCATRGGAEDTQYFGPGTRLTVL.

The V and J genes are TRBV27 and TRBJ1-1, with TRBD1 matching 7 bases. The germline V gene encodes CDR1 MNHEY and CDR2 SMNVEV (reference sequence). With V trimmed by 3 bases and J by 9 bases, 4 bases remained unmatched. The CDR3 is made up of 12 amino acids. The CDR3 coding sequence is TGTGCCAGCAGTTTGCCGGGACAGCAAGCTTTCTTT. As protein: CASSLPGQQAFF.

J is TRBJ1-1 and V is TRBV7-2; 7 nucleotides align to TRBD1. CDR3 length equals 15 residues. The V gene's germline CDR1 is SGHTA and CDR2 FQGNSA. Unmatched junction bases numbered 7, after V lost 5 bases and J lost 1 base. The DNA for the CDR3 is TGTGCCAGCAGCCCATGGACAGGAGAGAACACTGAAGCTTTCTTT. Its protein is CASSPWTGENTEAFF.

The rearrangement links TRBV4-2 to TRBJ2-5, with D maybe TRBD1 (6 bases). V was shortened by 0 bases and J by 11 bases, with 19 bases between the two germline ends. The CDR3 is 15 residues long. The germline gives CDR1 LGHNA, CDR2 YNFKEQ. CDR3: CASSQDQIEGVKQYF. The CDR3 DNA reads as TGTGCCAGCAGCCAAGATCAAATTGAGGGGGTTAAGCAGTACTTC.

This chain links TRBV12-3 or TRBV12-4 with TRBJ1-2; D is unresolved. The CDR3 consists of 13 residues. Trimming cost V 7 bases and J 1 base, with 10 bases left between them. In DNA form, the CDR3 reads TGTGCCAGCACCTTGAGTGGTAACTATGGCTACACCTTC. It specifies CASTLSGNYGYTF.

This clonotype was observed a handful of times. The rearrangement joins TRBV29-1 to TRBJ2-1; 10 bases are a match to TRBD2. The germline gives CDR1 SQVTM, CDR2 ANQGSEA. The CDR3 is made up of 17 amino acids. Trimming removed 6 bases from V and 0 bases from J; junction bases left unmatched: 11. CDR3 in amino acids: CSVASGGRSNSYNEQFF. DNA for the CDR3: TGCAGCGTAGCTAGCGGGGGTAGATCTAACTCCTACAATGAGCAGTTCTTC.

The V call is TRBV7-2, the J call TRBJ2-7; TRBD2 matches 8 bases. The V segment lost 1 base and the J segment 3 bases; nucleotides outside the gene matches: 8. Per germline, CDR1 SGHTA and CDR2 FQGNSA. CDR3 length equals 16 residues. The CDR3 sequence is CASSLVRAGVHYEQYF. CDR3 sequence (DNA): TGTGCCAGCAGCTTAGTAAGAGCGGGGGTCCACTACGAGCAGTACTTC.

The genes are TRBV7-8 and TRBJ2-5; a possible D gene is TRBD2 (5 bases). The J call may not be correct, given that the DNA end is closer to TRBJ2-7. Germline V gene data show CDR1 as SGHVS and CDR2 as FQNEAQ. This CDR3 has 14 amino acids. CDR3: CASSLVARADEQYF. Written as DNA, the CDR3 is TGTGCCAGCAGCTTAGTGGCCAGAGCGGACGAGCAGTACTTC.

The V call is TRBV10-3, the J call TRBJ2-4; no clear D gene. Germline V gene sequence: CDR1 ENHRY, CDR2 SYGVKD. The CDR3 contains 12 residues. V lost 2 bases to trimming and J lost 7 bases, with 6 bases between them. The CDR3 protein is CAISEDTNIQYF. For the CDR3, the DNA is TGTGCCATCAGTGAGGATACCAACATTCAGTACTTC.

The chain has TRBV6-5 and TRBJ2-3; D possibly corresponds to TRBD2 (5 bases). Germline-derived CDR1 and CDR2 are MNHEY and SVGAGI. The CDR3 runs 15 residues. Trimming took 6 bases from V and 1 from J, leaving 14 bases between them. CDR3 residues: CASSSFGERTDTQYF. CDR3 nucleotide sequence: TGTGCCAGCAGCAGTTTTGGGGAGCGCACAGATACGCAGTATTTT.

Comment on this clonotype: Compared with germline, one end of the junction differs, possibly owing to a read error. DNA for the CDR3: TGTGCCAGCAGCTACTTACTAGCGGGAGGTCATGAGCAGTTCTTC. The encoded protein is CASSYLLAGGHEQFF. The V call is TRBV6-5, the J call TRBJ2-1; 12 bases line up with TRBD2. Germline values: CDR1 MNHEY, CDR2 SVGAGI. The CDR3 extends over 15 amino acids.

J is TRBJ2-1 and V is TRBV6-2 or TRBV6-3; 7 nucleotides match TRBD2. Germline CDR1 and CDR2: MNHEY and SVGEGT. CDR3 size: 18 residues. V dropped 3 bases and J dropped 2; count of bases not matched to a gene: 13. The CDR3 loop reads CASSYYEGGPKTYNEQFF. CDR3 sequence (DNA): TGTGCCAGCAGTTATTATGAGGGAGGGCCCAAAACCTACAATGAGCAGTTCTTC.

Only one count was recorded for this clonotype. The chain combines TRBV4-3 with TRBJ2-1; no firm D call. The CDR3 covers 17 residues. V lost 1 base to trimming and J lost 2 bases, with 15 bases between them. The germline V gene encodes CDR1 LGHNA and CDR2 YSLEER. The CDR3 loop reads CASSQAHFPIAYNEQFF. DNA of the CDR3: TGCGCCAGCAGCCAAGCCCACTTCCCGATCGCCTACAATGAGCAGTTCTTC.

The chain is built from TRBV6-6 and TRBJ2-3; 7 bases match TRBD2. The ends lost 4 bases at V and 5 bases at J; junction bases unmatched: 3. Germline-derived CDR1 and CDR2 are MNHNY and SVGAGI (reference sequence). CDR3 size: 13 residues. CDR3 DNA sequence: TGTGCCAGCAGTTCGAGGGAGGGAGATACGCAGTATTTT. It yields the protein CASSSREGDTQYF.

The V gene is TRBV4-2, the J gene TRBJ2-6; TRBD1 is a possible D gene (5 bases). Germline V gene sequence: CDR1 LGHNA, CDR2 YNFKEQ. Trimming removed 0 bases at V and 0 bases at J, with 15 bases between. This CDR3 comprises 19 residues. CDR3 nucleotides: TGTGCCAGCAGCCAAGATTGGGCCGACAGCCTCTCTGGGGCCAACGTCCTGACTTTC. Translating gives CASSQDWADSLSGANVLTF.

The V and J genes are TRBV5-5 and TRBJ1-2; TRBD1 might be the D (5 bases). Germline assignment: CDR1 SGHKS and CDR2 YYEKEE (reference sequence). The CDR3 totals 14 residues. V was cut by 5 bases and J by 1 base, with 12 bases left in between. The CDR3 DNA reads TGTGCCAGCAGACTTCTGGACAATAACTATGGCTACACCTTC. Translating it yields CASRLLDNNYGYTF.